One and the same sample provided the 17 T cell receptor beta chains below, sequenced in a study of shared clonotypes between healthy human individuals. Here immunoSEQ multiplex PCR was the method, and the copy in TCRdb shows in-frame clones only, minus some. The table includes 2,500,000 or so clones, roughly 93% detected once. Sequencing was performed on naive CD4+ T cells from PBMCs. Described subset: CD45RA+ positively selected. The receptors stem from a young man in good health. Some clones in this sample may be carry-over from other donors' samples.

Note on this clone: This same CDR3 is encoded by further DNA sequences in the sample. The chain has TRBV18 and TRBJ1-2; perhaps TRBD1 as D (5 bases). Germline V gives CDR1 KGHSH, CDR2 LQKENI. The CDR3 contains 14 residues. V lost 0 bases and J 1 base, leaving 6 bases between the germline ends. This chain's CDR3 is CASSPPGVNYGYTF. CDR3 sequence (DNA): TGTGCCAGCTCACCACCGGGGGTTAACTATGGCTACACCTTC.

The chain couples TRBV27 to TRBJ2-2; TRBD2 aligns across 11 bases. The length of the CDR3 is 16 residues. V was clipped by 5 bases and J by 5 bases; unmatched bases: 7. CDR1 and CDR2 (germline): MNHEY, SMNVEV (reference sequence). CDR3 DNA sequence: TGTGCCAGCAGTAAACTAGCGGGAGTGAGTACCGGGGAGCTGTTTTTT. Protein sequence: CASSKLAGVSTGELFF.

This clone has only a few counts. The rearrangement links TRBV10-3 to TRBJ1-2; D ambiguous. The CDR3 runs 12 residues. Germline V gives CDR1 ENHRY, CDR2 SYGVKD. Between the trimmed V and J ends, which lost 3 bases and 8 bases, there was a span of 10 bases. CDR3 amino acids: CAISDEGTGYTF. The CDR3 bases are TGTGCCATCAGTGATGAGGGTACGGGCTACACCTTC.

The count of this clone is one. This rearrangement joins TRBV10-3 to TRBJ2-5, with TRBD2 matching 10 bases. The assigned J gene may be wrong: the sequence end matches TRBJ2-7 better. CDR1 is ENHRY, CDR2 SYGVKD, per germline. There are 14 residues in the CDR3. CDR3 nucleotides: TGTGCCGCCGGCCCAGCTAGCGGGAGTTACGAGCAGTACTTC. Translating gives CAAGPASGSYEQYF.

The chain employs TRBV28 and TRBJ1-5, with D possibly TRBD1 on 5 matching bases. Germline loops: CDR1 MDHEN, CDR2 SYDVKM. This CDR3 has 15 amino acids. Trimming removed 6 bases at V and 6 bases at J, with 18 bases between. CDR3 nucleotides: TGTGCCAGCAGAACGGGGCAGGGCAGCGTTCAGCCCCAGCATTTT. Amino acid sequence: CASRTGQGSVQPQHF.

The rearrangement uses TRBV19 and TRBJ1-1; the D gene is possibly TRBD1 (6 bases). The CDR3 runs 14 residues. Germline CDR1 and CDR2: LNHDA and SQIVND (reference sequence). V lost 3 bases to trimming and J lost 4 bases, with 12 bases between them. In nucleotides, the CDR3 is TGTGCCAGTAGTATGGGAGGGGGTGGCACTGAAGCTTTCTTT. Its protein product is CASSMGGGGTEAFF. The whole variable domain, filled in from reference TRBV19 and TRBJ1-1, reads DGGITQSPKYLFRKEGQNVTLSCEQNLNHDAMYWYRQDPGQGLRLIYYSQIVNDFQKGDIAEGYSVSREKKESFPLTVTSAQKNPTAFYLCASSMGGGGTEAFFGQGTRLTVV.

A note on this clone: Other DNA sequences in this specimen translate into the identical CDR3. The gene calls are TRBV19 and TRBJ2-7, with D perhaps TRBD1 or TRBD2 (5 bases each). Trimming removed 9 bases at V and 0 bases at J, with 9 bases between. The length of the CDR3 is 12 residues. Per germline, CDR1 LNHDA and CDR2 SQIVND (reference sequence). The CDR3 region has the DNA TGTGCCAGCAGAGGGGACTCCTACGAGCAGTACTTC. It yields the protein CASRGDSYEQYF.

This clone was picked up one time. The CDR3 region is CASSLEPGPRTQGYTF. CDR3 DNA sequence: TGCGCCAGCAGCTTGGAACCGGGACCGAGGACGCAGGGCTACACCTTC. The rearrangement joins TRBV5-1 to TRBJ1-2; a possible D gene is TRBD1 (5 bases). This CDR3 is built from 16 residues. Trimming shortened V by 0 bases and J by 8 bases, and 20 bases separated the two germline ends. The germline V gene encodes CDR1 SGHRS and CDR2 YFSETQ.

The chain uses TRBV20-1 and TRBJ2-1, with D unresolved. Between the trimmed V and J ends, which lost 3 bases and 8 bases, there was a span of 5 bases. In germline, CDR1 is DFQATT, CDR2 SNEGSKA (reference sequence). CDR3 length: 10 amino acids. The CDR3 DNA reads as TGCAGTGCTAGTCCCGATGAGCAGTTCTTC. It specifies CSASPDEQFF.

The genes are TRBV5-4 and TRBJ1-2; TRBD1 matches at 11 bases. CDR1 and CDR2 from the germline V gene are SGHNT and YYREEE (reference sequence). The CDR3 totals 15 residues. V lost 6 bases to trimming and J lost 7 bases; unmatched junction nucleotides: 11. CDR3 amino acids: CASTLWGTGGTGYTF. For the CDR3, the DNA is TGTGCCAGCACCCTGTGGGGGACAGGGGGTACTGGCTACACCTTC.

This chain joins TRBV30 and TRBJ1-2; D not certain. Germline V lookup: CDR1 GTSNPN, CDR2 SVGIG (reference sequence). Trimming pared 3 bases from V and 7 bases from J, leaving 6 bases between. The CDR3 extends over 10 amino acids. CDR3 region: CAWSPIGYTF. Here the CDR3 DNA reads TGTGCCTGGAGCCCGATTGGCTACACCTTC.

The genes are TRBV19 and TRBJ1-4; D remains ambiguous. This CDR3 has 17 residues. CDR1 LNHDA and CDR2 SQIVND come from the germline V gene (reference sequence). With 7 bases removed from V and 4 bases from J, the gap between germline ends came to 22 bases. In DNA form, the CDR3 reads TGTGCCAGTACTACCCGGCAGCTAGTGAGAAGTAATGAAAAACTGTTTTTT. It encodes CASTTRQLVRSNEKLFF.

J is TRBJ2-2 and V is TRBV6-1, with 11 nucleotides matching TRBD2. The junction had 9 bases not matched to a gene; V was cut back by 5 bases and J by 10 bases. The CDR3 spans 15 residues. Germline V gene sequence: CDR1 MNHNS, CDR2 SASEGT. The CDR3 loop is CASSRTSGRGEELFF. CDR3 nucleotides: TGTGCCAGCAGTAGGACTAGCGGGCGAGGAGAGGAGCTGTTTTTT.

This clone was seen just once. The chain employs TRBV28 and TRBJ1-5, with 8 bases matching TRBD1. Per germline, CDR1 MDHEN and CDR2 SYDVKM. V gave up 5 bases and J gave up 5 bases; unmatched junction bases: 8. This CDR3 region has 15 residues. The CDR3 nucleotides are TGTGCCAGCAGTCACTTGGACAGGGACCATCAGCCCCAGCATTTT. It encodes CASSHLDRDHQPQHF.

The rearrangement links TRBV7-2 to TRBJ1-1; D not resolved. Trimming took off 1 base at V and 5 bases at J, with 11 bases between the two ends. Germline CDR1 and CDR2: SGHTA and FQGNSA. The CDR3 has 14 residues. In DNA form, the CDR3 reads TGTGCCAGCAGCTTAGAGGGCGGAAGGACTGAAGCTTTCTTT. Protein sequence: CASSLEGGRTEAFF. The whole variable domain, remainder taken from reference TRBV7-2 and TRBJ1-1, is GAGVSQSPSNKVTEKGKDVELRCDPISGHTALYWYRQSLGQGLEFLIYFQGNSAPDKSGLPSDRFSAERTGGSVSTLTIQRTQQEDSAVYLCASSLEGGRTEAFFGQGTRLTVV.

The chain links TRBV19 to TRBJ2-3, with a weak D call TRBD2 (7 bases). The CDR3 is made up of 15 amino acids. Deletions cut 6 bases from V and 1 base from J, with 14 bases between. Germline CDR1 and CDR2: LNHDA and SQIVND (reference sequence). CDR3 in amino acids: CASSLGGPGTDTQYF. The CDR3 DNA reads as TGTGCCAGTAGCCTCGGGGGGCCTGGCACAGATACGCAGTATTTT.

This chain links TRBV18 with TRBJ1-3; D is possibly TRBD1 (5 bases). This CDR3 is 12 amino acids long. CDR1 is KGHSH and CDR2 is LQKENI in the germline V gene. V dropped 3 bases and J dropped 8 bases, with 8 bases sitting between them. This CDR3 is CASSPQGDTIYF. The CDR3 DNA reads as TGTGCCAGCTCACCCCAGGGTGACACCATATATTTT. Variable domain in full (rest from reference TRBV18 and TRBJ1-3): NAGVMQNPRHLVRRRGQEARLRCSPMKGHSHVYWYRQLPEEGLKFMVYLQKENIIDESGMPKERFSAEFPKEGPSILRIQQVVRGDSAAYFCASSPQGDTIYFGEGSWLTVV.